The 27 T cell receptor beta chains presented below share a single source sample, sequenced in a study of blood T cell repertoires in COVID-19 (dated by TCRdb to the early 2020s). Library construction relied on the immunoSEQ multiplex PCR assay. As stored in TCRdb, this immuneACCESS dataset retains in-frame rearrangements with V and J assigned. A fraction of the clones does not appear; measured against another copy, unresolved V genes explain less than half of the discrepancy, and the remainder lacks a known reason. This sample is represented by more than 150,000 clones; about nine tenths of them were singletons. The ten biggest clones cover 4% of the sample. The material sequenced was peripheral blood. Receptors originate from a woman between 65 and 79 years old with acute or convalescent COVID-19.

The chain joins TRBV19 to TRBJ1-3; maybe TRBD1 (5 bases). Germline V gene lookup returns CDR1 LNHDA and CDR2 SQIVND (reference sequence). Between the trimmed V and J ends, which lost 5 bases and 2 bases, there was a span of 16 bases. This CDR3 region has 16 residues. The CDR3 sequence: CASSEAGLFPGNTIYF. In DNA form, the CDR3 reads TGTGCCAGTAGTGAGGCAGGGCTGTTTCCTGGAAACACCATATATTTT. The full variable domain, its missing parts supplied by reference TRBV19 and TRBJ1-3, is DGGITQSPKYLFRKEGQNVTLSCEQNLNHDAMYWYRQDPGQGLRLIYYSQIVNDFQKGDIAEGYSVSREKKESFPLTVTSAQKNPTAFYLCASSEAGLFPGNTIYFGEGSWLTVV.

The chain uses TRBV6-1 and TRBJ2-3, with D possibly being TRBD2 (6 bases). Trimming cost V 2 bases and J 0 bases, with 18 bases left between them. CDR3 length equals 18 residues. CDR1 MNHNS and CDR2 SASEGT come from the germline V gene. CDR3 coding DNA: TGTGCCAGCAGTGAACTCGGGGGAATAGTGTTTAGCACAGATACGCAGTATTTT. The encoded protein is CASSELGGIVFSTDTQYF.

The rearrangement links TRBV19 to TRBJ1-5, with TRBD1 matching over 9 bases. Germline CDR1 reads LNHDA; CDR2 reads SQIVND (reference sequence). There are 19 residues in the CDR3. V shed 1 base and J 6 bases; nucleotides not matched to a gene: 16. CDR3: CASSIGGGTGTVSVQPQHF. Here the CDR3 DNA reads TGTGCCAGTAGTATAGGAGGGGGGACAGGGACAGTTTCCGTTCAGCCCCAGCATTTT.

V and J are TRBV20-1 and TRBJ1-1; 7 bases line up with TRBD1. V lost 3 bases to trimming and J lost 2 bases; unmatched junction nucleotides: 6. From germline, CDR1 is DFQATT and CDR2 SNEGSKA (reference sequence). The CDR3 consists of 14 residues. CDR3 nucleotides: TGCAGTGCTAGTTTGGGACAGCCAAACACTGAAGCTTTCTTT. Protein product: CSASLGQPNTEAFF.

The chain has TRBV27 and TRBJ1-1; TRBD1 is a possible D gene (6 bases). From germline, CDR1 is MNHEY and CDR2 SMNVEV (reference sequence). Trimming left V 5 bases short and J 1 base short, with 8 bases between. CDR3 length: 13 amino acids. The CDR3 spells CASSKGQNTEAFF. CDR3 DNA: TGTGCCAGCAGTAAGGGACAGAACACTGAAGCTTTCTTT.

The chain recombines TRBV7-2 with TRBJ2-4; maybe TRBD2 (5 bases). Trimming took 4 bases from V and 0 from J, leaving 7 bases between them. The length of the CDR3 is 14 residues. Germline V CDR1 and CDR2: SGHTA, FQGNSA. The CDR3 loop is CASSWELAKNIQYF. The DNA for the CDR3 is TGTGCCAGCAGCTGGGAGCTAGCCAAAAACATTCAGTACTTC.

The chain is built from TRBV15 and TRBJ1-1; D call uncertain. The germline CDR1 and CDR2 sequences are LNHNV and YYDKDF (reference sequence). V gave up 0 bases and J gave up 1 base, with 9 bases separating them. This CDR3 region has 15 residues. In nucleotides, the CDR3 is TGTGCCACCAGCAGAGATCTGGCGGCGAACACTGAAGCTTTCTTT. Translation: CATSRDLAANTEAFF. The variable domain in full, completed from reference TRBV15 and TRBJ1-1, reads DAMVIQNPRYQVTQFGKPVTLSCSQTLNHNVMYWYQQKSSQAPKLLFHYYDKDFNNEADTPDNFQSRRPNTSFCFLDIRSPGLGDTAMYLCATSRDLAANTEAFFGQGTRLTVV.

The chain is built from TRBV19 and TRBJ1-6; D is unresolved. CDR1 and CDR2 from the germline V gene are LNHDA and SQIVND (reference sequence). The CDR3 has 14 residues. Between the trimmed V and J ends, which lost 4 bases and 6 bases, there was a span of 10 bases. CDR3 amino acids: CASSNWHANSPLHF. Here the CDR3 DNA reads TGTGCCAGTAGTAATTGGCACGCTAATTCACCCCTCCACTTT.

The CDR3 loop is CASSLMGQGHNEQFF. In DNA, the CDR3 is TGTGCCAGCAGCTTAATGGGACAGGGCCACAATGAGCAGTTCTTC. This rearrangement joins TRBV7-2 to TRBJ2-1; 9 bases are shared with TRBD1. Germline V gives CDR1 SGHTA, CDR2 FQGNSA. Losses at the gene ends were 2 bases for V and 5 bases for J; bases not matched to a gene: 4. There are 15 residues in the CDR3. Combining the CDR3 with reference TRBV7-2 and TRBJ2-1 gives the whole variable domain GAGVSQSPSNKVTEKGKDVELRCDPISGHTALYWYRQSLGQGLEFLIYFQGNSAPDKSGLPSDRFSAERTGGSVSTLTIQRTQQEDSAVYLCASSLMGQGHNEQFFGPGTRLTVL.

The chain couples TRBV5-6 to TRBJ1-5, with D uncertain. There are 14 residues in the CDR3. The V gene lost 1 base and the J gene lost 6 bases, with 11 bases spanning the gap. Germline assignment: CDR1 SGHDT and CDR2 YYEEEE. In DNA, the CDR3 is TGTGCCAGCAGCTTGCGAGGGTTAAGTCAGCCCCAGCATTTT. It translates to CASSLRGLSQPQHF.

The rearrangement joins TRBV19 to TRBJ1-6; TRBD1 matches at 10 bases. After removal of 3 bases from V and 5 bases from J, the junction contained 10 bases not matched to a gene. Germline V gives CDR1 LNHDA, CDR2 SQIVND (reference sequence). This CDR3 spans 18 amino acids. The CDR3 protein is CASSISAAGTGDNSPLHF. The CDR3 coding sequence is TGTGCCAGTAGTATCTCCGCCGCCGGGACAGGGGATAATTCACCCCTCCACTTT.

A single count supports this clone. One junction end does not reproduce the germline sequence, and a read error may be involved. This chain joins TRBV7-7 and TRBJ2-1, with 8 bases lining up with TRBD2. Germline V lookup: CDR1 SSHAT, CDR2 FNYEAQ (reference sequence). This CDR3 has 15 amino acids. CDR3 amino acids: CASSHSGNPGDEQFF. The CDR3 nucleotides read TGTGCTAGCAGCCATAGCGGGAACCCGGGGGATGAGCAGTTCTTC.

This chain uses TRBV5-1 with TRBJ1-4; 9 bases agree with TRBD1. CDR3 length: 15 amino acids. With 2 bases clipped from V and 5 bases from J, the junction kept 4 bases outside the gene matches. Germline values: CDR1 SGHRS, CDR2 YFSETQ. The CDR3 here is CASSLQGAGNEKLFF. The DNA for the CDR3 is TGCGCCAGCAGCTTACAGGGGGCTGGGAATGAAAAACTGTTTTTT.

The genes are TRBV5-6 and TRBJ2-2; 8 nucleotides agree with TRBD2. Germline-derived CDR1 and CDR2 are SGHDT and YYEEEE. This CDR3 has 18 residues. J lost 5 bases, V lost 0 bases, and 12 bases had no gene match. The CDR3 is CASSLVVGRAEATGELFF. The CDR3 coding sequence is TGTGCCAGCAGCTTGGTAGTCGGGAGGGCCGAAGCGACCGGGGAGCTGTTTTTT.

This clone has more than one count but fewer than ten. This chain joins TRBV18 and TRBJ1-6; 9 bases match TRBD1. In germline, CDR1 is KGHSH, CDR2 LQKENI. The junction had 11 bases not matched to a gene; V was cut back by 2 bases and J by 9 bases. The CDR3 loop spans 17 amino acids. The DNA of the CDR3 is TGTGCCAGCTCACCATCACATCCGGGACAGGGAAGTTCACCCCTCCACTTT. It specifies CASSPSHPGQGSSPLHF. Full variable domain (remainder filled in from reference TRBV18 and TRBJ1-6): NAGVMQNPRHLVRRRGQEARLRCSPMKGHSHVYWYRQLPEEGLKFMVYLQKENIIDESGMPKERFSAEFPKEGPSILRIQQVVRGDSAAYFCASSPSHPGQGSSPLHFGNGTRLTVT.

V usage is TRBV28 and J usage is TRBJ2-3, with 9 bases that match TRBD2. The V gene's germline CDR1 is MDHEN and CDR2 SYDVKM. The ends lost 5 bases at V and 2 bases at J; junction bases unmatched: 5. CDR3 length: 15 amino acids. Here the CDR3 reads CASSAGTSPTDTQYF. CDR3 bases: TGTGCCAGCAGTGCCGGGACTAGCCCCACAGATACGCAGTATTTT.

The chain combines TRBV19 with TRBJ2-1; 7 positions agree with TRBD1. This CDR3 has 16 residues. Losses at the gene ends were 0 bases for V and 5 bases for J; bases not matched to a gene: 7. From germline, CDR1 is LNHDA and CDR2 SQIVND (reference sequence). The CDR3 DNA sequence: TGTGCCAGTAGTATAGATCTTGAGGGGGCCCACAATGAGCAGTTCTTC. This encodes CASSIDLEGAHNEQFF. The variable domain in full, completed from reference TRBV19 and TRBJ2-1, reads DGGITQSPKYLFRKEGQNVTLSCEQNLNHDAMYWYRQDPGQGLRLIYYSQIVNDFQKGDIAEGYSVSREKKESFPLTVTSAQKNPTAFYLCASSIDLEGAHNEQFFGPGTRLTVL.

The J gene is TRBJ2-7, the V gene TRBV18; TRBD2 matches at 7 bases. CDR1 and CDR2 (germline): KGHSH, LQKENI. V lost 4 bases to trimming and J lost 5 bases; unmatched junction nucleotides: 11. This CDR3 is built from 15 residues. The CDR3 region is CASSRTGTIQDEQYF. The DNA of the CDR3 is TGTGCCAGCTCACGAACGGGGACTATCCAGGACGAGCAGTACTTC.

This chain joins TRBV18 and TRBJ1-5, with 8 bases aligning to TRBD1. This CDR3 has 13 residues. Looked up from germline, CDR1 is KGHSH and CDR2 is LQKENI. The V gene end was trimmed by 3 bases and the J gene end by 5 bases; junction bases not matched to a gene: 0. CDR3 in DNA: TGTGCCAGCTCACCGGACAGGGATCAGCCCCAGCATTTT. Its translation: CASSPDRDQPQHF.

The chain employs TRBV30 and TRBJ2-7; 9 bases are shared with TRBD2. Per the germline V gene, CDR1 is GTSNPN and CDR2 is SVGIG (reference sequence). With 0 bases clipped from V and 2 bases from J, the junction kept 5 bases outside the gene matches. The CDR3 contains 15 residues. CDR3 sequence: CAWSVHSGGAYEQYF. The CDR3 region has the DNA TGTGCCTGGAGTGTACATAGCGGGGGAGCCTACGAGCAGTACTTC. The variable domain in full, completed from reference TRBV30 and TRBJ2-7, reads SQTIHQWPATLVQPVGSPLSLECTVEGTSNPNLYWYRQAAGRGLQLLFYSVGIGQISSEVPQNLSASRPQDRQFILSSKKLLLSDSGFYLCAWSVHSGGAYEQYFGPGTRLTVT.

The CDR3 DNA reads as TGTGCCAGCTCACCACGCCCGAGTCGAACGGAGGGCGGGGAGCTGTTTTTT. Amino acid sequence: CASSPRPSRTEGGELFF. The V gene is TRBV18, the J gene TRBJ2-2; D may be TRBD2 (6 bases). The V end was cut by 1 base, the J end by 7 bases, with 19 bases between. The germline gives CDR1 KGHSH, CDR2 LQKENI. CDR3 size: 17 residues.

This CDR3 is CATSINRGQETQYF. For the CDR3, the DNA is TGTGCCACCAGCATAAACAGGGGGCAAGAGACCCAGTACTTC. This chain uses TRBV15 with TRBJ2-5; TRBD1 matches at 8 bases. V was pared by 4 bases and J by 2 bases, with 3 bases of the junction left unmatched. Germline V gene lookup returns CDR1 LNHNV and CDR2 YYDKDF (reference sequence). The CDR3 is 14 amino acids.

The gene calls are TRBV7-2 and TRBJ1-1; 8 bases match TRBD1. Germline-derived CDR1 and CDR2 are SGHTA and FQGNSA. J lost 1 base, V lost 5 bases, and 9 bases had no gene match. The CDR3 has 16 amino acids. The CDR3 region has the DNA TGTGCCAGCAGCATAGGTCCCGGGACAGGGAACACTGAAGCTTTCTTT. It specifies CASSIGPGTGNTEAFF.

V gene TRBV19 combines with J gene TRBJ2-1; the match to TRBD1 covers 9 bases. The V gene end was trimmed by 2 bases and the J gene end by 7 bases; junction bases not matched to a gene: 9. This CDR3 is 16 amino acids long. The V gene's germline CDR1 is LNHDA and CDR2 SQIVND (reference sequence). The CDR3 DNA sequence: TGTGCCAGTAGTATATGGACCGGGACAGGGTGGAATGAGCAGTTCTTC. Amino acid sequence: CASSIWTGTGWNEQFF.

The V call is TRBV29-1, the J call TRBJ1-1; D unclear. The V gene's germline CDR1 is SQVTM and CDR2 ANQGSEA. Trimming took off 5 bases at V and 8 bases at J, with 12 bases between the two ends. The CDR3 spans 11 residues. CDR3 sequence (DNA): TGCAGCGTTCGTGCGAGCAACGAAGCTTTCTTT. Its protein product is CSVRASNEAFF.

This clone was counted a few times. The V and J genes are TRBV4-3 and TRBJ1-3, with TRBD1 identical over 8 bases. The length of the CDR3 is 15 residues. With 0 bases clipped from V and 10 bases from J, the junction kept 8 bases outside the gene matches. Germline-derived CDR1 and CDR2 are LGHNA and YSLEER. CDR3 sequence reads: CASSQDPGQGLTIYF. In DNA, the CDR3 is TGCGCCAGCAGCCAAGACCCTGGACAGGGCCTAACCATATATTTT.

V and J are TRBV18 and TRBJ2-2; maybe TRBD2 (5 bases). This CDR3 is 13 amino acids long. Germline CDR1 is KGHSH and CDR2 is LQKENI. Trimming pared 6 bases from V and 7 bases from J, leaving 12 bases between. In DNA, the CDR3 is TGTGCCAGCTCCCCTATCCGGGACGGGGAGCTGTTTTTT. Its translation is CASSPIRDGELFF.